Below are 24 T cell receptor beta chains sequenced from a single sample in a study of OX40 agonist ivuxolimab in advanced cancers. This table comes from immunoSEQ multiplex PCR, and its TCRdb copy is limited to in-frame clones, with some not included. The sample holds about 20,000 clones, about 65% seen once. The starting material was CD4+ or CD8+ T cells sorted from blood, obtained in a trial of the OX40 agonist ivuxolimab. The receptors shown here come from an adult with an advanced solid tumor such as melanoma, head and neck, liver or kidney cancer.

The chain uses TRBV5-6 and TRBJ2-7; D call uncertain. Germline lookup yields CDR1 SGHDT and CDR2 YYEEEE. V lost 3 bases and J lost 0, with 7 bases in between. The CDR3 length is 13 residues. The CDR3 loop is CASSWASSYEQYF. For the CDR3, the DNA is TGTGCCAGCAGCTGGGCCAGCTCCTACGAGCAGTACTTC.

The CDR3 sequence: CASSLGGFQPQHF. CDR3 sequence (DNA): TGTGCCAGCAGCCTCGGGGGCTTTCAGCCCCAGCATTTT. This sequence joins TRBV5-6 and TRBJ1-5; weak D call: TRBD1 (6 bases). CDR1 and CDR2 from the germline V gene are SGHDT and YYEEEE. V was clipped by 4 bases and J by 6 bases, with 11 bases between them. The CDR3 covers 13 residues. The whole variable domain, remainder taken from reference TRBV5-6 and TRBJ1-5, is DAGVTQSPTHLIKTRGQQVTLRCSPKSGHDTVSWYQQALGQGPQFIFQYYEEEERQRGNFPDRFSGHQFPNYSSELNVNALLLGDSALYLCASSLGGFQPQHFGDGTRLSIL.

This chain uses TRBV27 with TRBJ2-7, with 10 positions matching TRBD1. CDR1 and CDR2 from the germline V gene are MNHEY and SMNVEV (reference sequence). The V gene end was trimmed by 6 bases and the J gene end by 4 bases; junction bases not matched to a gene: 6. There are 14 residues in the CDR3. CDR3 sequence reads: CASRDRGREYEQYF. The DNA of the CDR3 is TGTGCCAGCAGGGACAGGGGGAGGGAGTACGAGCAGTACTTC.

V and J are TRBV20-1 and TRBJ2-2; the D is unclear. CDR1 DFQATT and CDR2 SNEGSKA come from the germline V gene (reference sequence). Trimming left V 3 bases short and J 7 bases short, with 6 bases between. This CDR3 region has 11 residues. In nucleotides, the CDR3 is TGCAGTGCTAGGGCGTTCGGGGAGCTGTTTTTT. Amino acids: CSARAFGELFF.

This clone is medium-sized. The rearrangement links TRBV10-3 to TRBJ2-2; TRBD1 is a possible D gene (6 bases). Germline CDR1 and CDR2: ENHRY and SYGVKD. V lost 5 bases to trimming and J lost 8 bases, with 12 bases between them. The CDR3 consists of 13 residues. CDR3 bases: TGTGCCATCAGTCCACAGGGTAGTGGGGAGCTGTTTTTT. Translating gives CAISPQGSGELFF.

V usage is TRBV7-2 and J usage is TRBJ2-2; D remains ambiguous. Germline V gene data show CDR1 as SGHTA and CDR2 as FQGNSA. V was pared by 1 base and J by 6 bases, with 9 bases between. CDR3 length equals 14 residues. The CDR3 nucleotides are TGTGCCAGCAGCTTAGTATATATTGCCGGGGAGCTGTTTTTT. It encodes CASSLVYIAGELFF.

The V gene is TRBV9, the J gene TRBJ2-3; TRBD2 aligns across 7 bases. Germline V gene sequence: CDR1 SGDLS, CDR2 YYNGEE. The CDR3 is 15 amino acids. Trimming cost V 3 bases and J 8 bases; bases outside gene matches: 12. The CDR3 spells CASSEAWNRGGTQYF. In DNA, the CDR3 is TGTGCCAGCAGCGAAGCCTGGAACCGCGGGGGTACGCAGTATTTT.

This chain uses TRBV21-1 with TRBJ2-7. TRBV21-1 is a pseudogene. The CDR3 sequence is 15 residues long. The CDR3, as DNA: TGTGCCAGCAGCAAGCTCCCATGGTTATCCTACGAGCAGTACTTC. It yields the protein CASSKLPWLSYEQYF.

This clone was seen only once. This rearrangement joins TRBV7-8 to TRBJ2-7; the match to TRBD1 covers 8 bases. CDR1 SGHVS and CDR2 FQNEAQ come from the germline V gene. Trimming cost V 4 bases and J 3 bases; bases outside gene matches: 5. This CDR3 is built from 14 residues. The CDR3 DNA reads as TGTGCCAGCAGCTCGGGACAGGAGCGCTACGAGCAGTACTTC. This translates into CASSSGQERYEQYF.

The chain employs TRBV19 and TRBJ2-1, with D perhaps given as TRBD1 or TRBD2 (6 bases each). In germline, CDR1 is LNHDA, CDR2 SQIVND (reference sequence). V shed 2 bases and J shed 7 bases, with 15 bases lying between them. This CDR3 has 15 amino acids. Here the CDR3 DNA reads TGTGCCAGTAGTATAACGGGGGCCCTTTGGAATGAGCAGTTCTTC. The encoded protein is CASSITGALWNEQFF.

The V and J genes are TRBV7-9 and TRBJ2-1; possibly TRBD2 for D (6 bases). The germline gives CDR1 SEHNR, CDR2 FQNEAQ (reference sequence). Trimming removed 5 bases from V and 7 bases from J, with 9 bases in between. The CDR3 totals 12 residues. The CDR3 DNA follows: TGTGCCAGCAGCGATGGGGGGAATGAGCAGTTCTTC. It is translated as CASSDGGNEQFF.

This clone was counted only a few times. This chain connects TRBV4-1 to TRBJ1-2; D remains unclear. V lost 4 bases, J lost 2 bases, and 8 bases lay in between. The CDR3 extends over 13 amino acids. CDR1 and CDR2 from the germline V gene are MGHRA and YSYEKL. The CDR3, as DNA: TGCGCCAGCAGCCGAACAAACAACTATGGCTACACCTTC. Its protein is CASSRTNNYGYTF.

To note about this clone: The junction does not match germline at one end; this may be a read error. V is TRBV5-6 and J is TRBJ2-2; no reliable D call. This CDR3 is 14 amino acids long. CDR1 is SGHDT, CDR2 YYEEEE, per germline. In DNA form, the CDR3 reads TGTACCAGCAGCTTTGGTTCGAACACCGGGGAGCTGTTTTTT. It specifies CTSSFGSNTGELFF.

The V call is TRBV7-8, the J call TRBJ2-3, with 12 bases identical to TRBD2. V lost 5 bases, J lost 2 bases, and 5 bases stayed unmatched. CDR3 length: 16 residues. The germline V gene has CDR1 SGHVS and CDR2 FQNEAQ. CDR3 in DNA: TGTGCCAGCAGCCTACTAGCGGGGGGATTCACAGATACGCAGTATTTT. Translated, it gives CASSLLAGGFTDTQYF.

The chain is built from TRBV11-1 and TRBJ1-2; no clear D. CDR1 and CDR2 from the germline V gene are SGHAT and FQDESV (reference sequence). Trimming stripped 4 bases from V and 3 bases from J, with 6 bases between. CDR3 length: 12 amino acids. CDR3 in amino acids: CASSSSYYGYTF. For the CDR3, the DNA is TGTGCCAGCAGCTCGAGTTACTATGGCTACACCTTC.

This clone is judged medium-sized. The gene calls are TRBV6-5 and TRBJ1-1; tentative D call: TRBD1 (6 bases). Germline CDR1 is MNHEY and CDR2 is SVGAGI. V was pared by 0 bases and J by 3 bases, with 11 bases between. There are 15 residues in the CDR3. For the CDR3, the DNA is TGTGCCAGCAGTTACTCGCGGACAGCGGACACTGAAGCTTTCTTT. This translates into CASSYSRTADTEAFF.

In this sample, this clone turned up once. This rearrangement joins TRBV15 to TRBJ1-1; D gene ambiguous. V was pared by 2 bases and J by 6 bases, with 16 bases between. The length of the CDR3 is 15 residues. CDR1 is LNHNV and CDR2 is YYDKDF in the germline V gene (reference sequence). The DNA for the CDR3 is TGTGCCACCAGCAGATCGGGCAGTTTGAGGCCTGAAGCTTTCTTT. Protein product: CATSRSGSLRPEAFF.

The CDR3 DNA is TGTGCCAGCAGCTTGGTGGTCTACGAGCAGTACTTC. It translates to CASSLVVYEQYF. The chain couples TRBV5-8 to TRBJ2-7; D uncertain. The ends were cut back, 0 bases at V and 3 bases at J, with 4 bases in the middle. Germline V gives CDR1 SGHTS, CDR2 YDEGEE. CDR3 length: 12 amino acids.

The rearrangement joins TRBV5-6 to TRBJ2-2, with D possibly matching TRBD1 (6 bases). V was pared by 4 bases and J by 4 bases, with 14 bases between. The CDR3 has 15 amino acids. CDR1 and CDR2 (germline): SGHDT, YYEEEE. The CDR3 region is CASSAGTSGTGELFF. The CDR3 DNA reads as TGTGCCAGCAGCGCAGGGACATCGGGCACCGGGGAGCTGTTTTTT.

This clone was seen a handful of times. This chain uses TRBV27 with TRBJ1-1, with a tentative D call TRBD1 (5 bases). This CDR3 is 15 amino acids long. Germline V gives CDR1 MNHEY, CDR2 SMNVEV (reference sequence). V shed 3 bases and J shed 2 bases, with 13 bases lying between them. The CDR3 coding sequence is TGTGCCAGCAGTTTTGGTCAGGGCCTTAACACTGAAGCTTTCTTT. This encodes CASSFGQGLNTEAFF.

This clone was counted between two and nine times. This sequence joins TRBV21-1 and TRBJ1-6; the DNA was not used to check the table's D call, TRBD1. TRBV21-1 is shown as a pseudogene. The CDR3 is made up of 14 amino acids. This CDR3 is CANWARGCNSPLHF. The CDR3, as DNA: TGTGCCAACTGGGCCAGGGGGTGTAATTCACCCCTCCACTTT.

This clone occurred once. CDR3 sequence (DNA): TGTGCCAGCAGCTTTTTTACTAGCTCTCGCACAGATACGCAGTATTTT. Translation gives CASSFFTSSRTDTQYF. The chain couples TRBV5-4 to TRBJ2-3; D is perhaps TRBD2 (6 bases). The length of the CDR3 is 16 residues. V was trimmed by 2 bases and J by 1 base, leaving 14 bases between them. Germline V gene lookup returns CDR1 SGHNT and CDR2 YYREEE (reference sequence).

The CDR3 here is CASSSIAGGDNEQFF. The CDR3 DNA sequence: TGTGCCAGCAGCTCTATAGCGGGGGGAGACAATGAGCAGTTCTTC. The rearrangement joins TRBV11-3 to TRBJ2-1; 10 bases are shared with TRBD2. Per the germline V gene, CDR1 is SGHNT and CDR2 is YENEEA. The junction had 5 bases not matched to a gene; V was cut back by 4 bases and J by 5 bases. The CDR3 consists of 15 residues.

The chain joins TRBV5-8 to TRBJ2-7; D not certain. Germline V gene lookup returns CDR1 SGHTS and CDR2 YDEGEE. V was trimmed by 2 bases and J by 4 bases, leaving 4 bases between them. CDR3 length: 11 amino acids. The CDR3 is CASSLAYEQYF. CDR3 sequence (DNA): TGTGCCAGCAGCTTAGCTTACGAGCAGTACTTC.